The rows below give T cell receptor beta chains drawn from one sample of a study of CD8 T cells in ankylosing spondylitis. One entry per CDR3 protein, called by TCRdb with MiXCR from the 5' RACE reads. The table records hundreds of thousands of distinct CDR3 sequences, 12% of them present only once. The sequencing input was blood, either unsorted or a sorted T cell fraction (not recorded which). Receptor source: a male donor with ankylosing spondylitis. Both conserved end residues are part of each CDR3. Each record gives: D gene, J gene, clone size, V gene, CDR3 protein, CDR3 DNA. A D gene is named only where the DNA matches it firmly. The size entry is marked missing in some rows and otherwise reads once, few, many or a size class.

D: TRBD1
J: TRBJ2-7
size: many
V: TRBV10-3
CDR3: CAISNGTGGYEQYF
DNA: TGTGCCATCAGTAACGGGACAGGGGGGTACGAGCAGTACTTC

D: .
J: TRBJ1-4
size: few
V: TRBV2
CDR3: CASSERAGVPNEKLFF
DNA: TGTGCCAGCAGTGAAAGGGCTGGGGTACCTAATGAAAAACTGTTTTTT

D: TRBD2
J: TRBJ2-1
size: few
V: TRBV6-5
CDR3: CASSYSGLAYQYNEQFF
DNA: TGTGCCAGCAGTTACTCGGGACTAGCGTATCAGTACAATGAGCAGTTCTTC

D: .
J: TRBJ2-1
size: .
V: TRBV19
CDR3: CASSQPAGLINNEQFF
DNA: TGTGCCAGTAGTCAACCCGCGGGACTCATAAACAATGAGCAGTTCTTC

D: .
J: TRBJ1-3
size: .
V: TRBV6-5
CDR3: CASSYPGASGNTIYF
DNA: TGTGCCAGCAGTTACCCTGGAGCCTCTGGAAACACCATATATTTT

D: .
J: TRBJ1-1
size: many
V: TRBV7-2
CDR3: CASTRNWNTEAFF
DNA: TGTGCCAGCACCAGGAACTGGAACACTGAAGCTTTCTTT

D: .
J: TRBJ2-1
size: .
V: TRBV27
CDR3: CASSFPGLRTNEQFF
DNA: TGTGCCAGCAGTTTCCCGGGACTCCGCACGAATGAGCAGTTCTTC

D: .
J: TRBJ2-7
size: .
V: TRBV12-3/TRBV12-4
CDR3: CASSLWVYEQYF
DNA: TGTGCCAGCAGTTTATGGGTCTACGAGCAGTACTTC

D: .
J: TRBJ1-1
size: .
V: TRBV7-8
CDR3: CASSFRGSLRNTEAFF
DNA: TGTGCCAGCAGCTTCCGGGGATCCTTACGGAACACTGAAGCTTTCTTT

D: .
J: TRBJ1-2
size: .
V: TRBV5-5
CDR3: CASSFSDYGYTF
DNA: TGTGCCAGCAGCTTCTCGGACTATGGCTACACCTTC

D: .
J: TRBJ1-2
size: .
V: TRBV6-1
CDR3: CASSEQGSYGYTF
DNA: TGTGCCAGCAGTGAACAGGGTAGCTATGGCTACACCTTC

D: .
J: TRBJ2-7
size: many
V: TRBV20-1
CDR3: CSAPYADRAYEQYF
DNA: TGCAGTGCTCCCTATGCGGACAGAGCCTACGAGCAGTACTTC

D: .
J: TRBJ1-2
size: .
V: TRBV24-1
CDR3: CATTPGPQLSYTF
DNA: TGTGCCACCACCCCGGGACCGCAGTTGAGCTACACCTTC

D: TRBD1
J: TRBJ1-3
size: .
V: TRBV5-1
CDR3: CASSLTGATGNTIYF
DNA: TGCGCCAGCAGCCTGACAGGGGCGACAGGAAACACCATATATTTT

D: .
J: TRBJ2-1
size: few
V: TRBV6-2/TRBV6-3
CDR3: CASSPDSGAYNEQFF
DNA: TGTGCCAGCAGCCCCGATAGCGGAGCCTACAATGAGCAGTTCTTC